This T cell receptor beta chain derives from a study of blood T cell repertoires in COVID-19. Clinical history as reported by participants underpinned cohort assignment. Each exposed participant met a COVID-19 case in the 2 weeks preceding study entry. In the original workflow: Estimated nucleated cell counts came from reference gene primer amplification. This table comes from immunoSEQ multiplex PCR, and its TCRdb copy is limited to in-frame clones, with some not included. V and J calls and clone size are copied from that table; D and trimming were computed from the DNA. The repertoire holds roughly 430,000 clones, about 88% seen once, with approximately 1.5% in the top ten. Germline values: CDR1 SGHDN, CDR2 FVKESK. J was trimmed by 8 bases and V by 2 bases; bases with no gene match: 3. CDR3 length: 14 residues.

The sequencing input was PBMCs or T cells enriched from blood (not recorded which). The TCR comes from a woman under 30 who had been exposed to COVID-19. The chain uses TRBV14 and TRBJ1-6, with TRBD1 matching over 7 bases. The CDR3 here is CASSQTTGYSPLHF. In DNA, the CDR3 is TGTGCCAGCAGCCAAACGACAGGGTATTCACCCCTCCACTTT. The variable domain in full, completed from reference TRBV14 and TRBJ1-6, reads EAGVTQFPSHSVIEKGQTVTLRCDPISGHDNLYWYRRVMGKEIKFLLHFVKESKQDESGMPNNRFLAERTGGTYSTLKVQPAELEDSGVYFCASSQTTGYSPLHFGNGTRLTVT.